Below are 24 T cell receptor beta chains sequenced from a single sample in a study of blood T cell repertoires in COVID-19. The repertoire was sequenced with immunoSEQ multiplex PCR; TCRdb's copy has only in-frame clones and lacks some. Of about 54,000 clones listed, around 93% are singletons. Input material: peripheral blood. The receptors were gathered from a woman aged 55-69 years with active or convalescent COVID-19.

The chain is built from TRBV28 and TRBJ1-3, with unresolved D. V shed 2 bases and J shed 2 bases, with 4 bases lying between them. Germline V gene lookup returns CDR1 MDHEN and CDR2 SYDVKM. This CDR3 is 13 amino acids long. CDR3 sequence reads: CASSLPAGNTIYF. CDR3 nucleotide sequence: TGTGCCAGCAGTTTACCGGCTGGAAACACCATATATTTT. The complete variable domain, with remaining parts taken from reference TRBV28 and TRBJ1-3, reads DVKVTQSSRYLVKRTGEKVFLECVQDMDHENMFWYRQDPGLGLRLIYFSYDVKMKEKGDIPEGYSVSREKKERFSLILESASTNQTSMYLCASSLPAGNTIYFGEGSWLTVV.

The J gene is TRBJ1-2, the V gene TRBV28, with 7 bases that match TRBD1. V gave up 10 bases and J gave up 5 bases; unmatched junction bases: 10. The CDR3 length is 13 residues. Germline lookup yields CDR1 MDHEN and CDR2 SYDVKM. As DNA, the CDR3 is TGTGCCACCTCCTACAGGGGTCGATATGGCTACACCTTC. The encoded protein is CATSYRGRYGYTF.

This clone is medium-sized. V is TRBV7-9 and J is TRBJ1-1; possible D gene TRBD1, 5 bases. Germline-derived CDR1 and CDR2 are SEHNR and FQNEAQ (reference sequence). The germline V and J ends were trimmed by 4 bases and 4 bases, with 16 bases remaining between them. This CDR3 has 15 amino acids. This CDR3 reads CASSSYTGVGTEAFF. The CDR3 DNA reads as TGTGCCAGCAGCTCCTATACAGGAGTTGGCACTGAAGCTTTCTTT.

The V call is TRBV6-2 or TRBV6-3, the J call TRBJ1-4; weak D call: TRBD1 (6 bases). The CDR3 sequence is 14 residues long. Trimming pared 5 bases from V and 11 bases from J, leaving 18 bases between. Germline-derived CDR1 and CDR2 are MNHEY and SVGEGT. The DNA for the CDR3 is TGTGCCAGCAGTAACGGGGGGACATTCGTGAAACTGTTTTTT. Its protein is CASSNGGTFVKLFF.

This chain uses TRBV28 with TRBJ1-1, with D perhaps TRBD1 (5 bases). V was shortened by 2 bases and J by 10 bases, with 20 bases between the two germline ends. The length of the CDR3 is 15 residues. Germline assignment: CDR1 MDHEN and CDR2 SYDVKM. The CDR3 sequence is CASSLPSDSQAAAFF. The DNA of the CDR3 is TGTGCCAGCAGTTTACCCTCTGACAGCCAGGCGGCAGCTTTCTTT.

In this sample, this clone turned up once. The rearrangement uses TRBV4-3 and TRBJ1-6, with 10 positions matching TRBD1. V lost 0 bases to trimming and J lost 0 bases; unmatched junction nucleotides: 8. This CDR3 has 20 residues. The germline CDR1 and CDR2 sequences are LGHNA and YSLEER. The CDR3 region is CASSQDGPGQGYSYNSPLHF. DNA for the CDR3: TGCGCCAGCAGCCAAGATGGCCCGGGACAGGGGTACTCCTATAATTCACCCCTCCACTTT.

The chain links TRBV7-3 to TRBJ2-1; 8 bases are shared with TRBD2. V was clipped by 3 bases and J by 8 bases; unmatched bases: 9. Germline V gives CDR1 SGHTA, CDR2 FQGTGA. This CDR3 contains 15 residues. CDR3: CASSFRGSGIDEQFF. The CDR3 DNA is TGTGCCAGCAGCTTTCGAGGTAGCGGGATCGATGAGCAGTTCTTC.

This chain links TRBV12-3 or TRBV12-4 with TRBJ2-2, with D possibly being TRBD1 (6 bases). CDR3 length: 12 residues. Trimming removed 7 bases at V and 8 bases at J, with 11 bases between. The chain's CDR3 is CASTRDIGELFF. CDR3 nucleotide sequence: TGTGCCAGCACCCGGGACATAGGGGAGCTGTTTTTT.

This clone was seen once. V usage is TRBV24-1 and J usage is TRBJ1-2; 7 bases line up with TRBD1. The germline V gene encodes CDR1 KGHDR and CDR2 SFDVKD. The CDR3 sequence is 15 residues long. V lost 4 bases and J lost 4; bases outside the gene matches: 8. The CDR3 sequence is CATSDPEGAGYGYTF. CDR3 in DNA: TGTGCCACCAGTGACCCCGAGGGGGCGGGCTATGGCTACACCTTC.

The chain has TRBV30 and TRBJ2-7; TRBD2 agrees at 9 bases. Looked up from germline, CDR1 is GTSNPN and CDR2 is SVGIG (reference sequence). Losses at the gene ends were 0 bases for V and 6 bases for J; bases not matched to a gene: 9. The CDR3 extends over 15 amino acids. The CDR3 DNA is TGTGCCTGGAGTGTGCGCGGGAGGGAAAGCCTCGAGCAGTACTTC. It codes for CAWSVRGRESLEQYF.

In the case of this clone: Lacking the conserved final phenylalanine or tryptophan, this CDR3 likely reflects a read error. The DNA is left out, because the CDR3 cannot be placed on it with certainty; the CDR3 is given as TCRdb lists it. This rearrangement joins TRBV20-1 to TRBJ2-7; the D call in the table, TRBD2, was not verified against the DNA. The CDR3 region is 13 residues in length, termini included. CDR1 DFQATT and CDR2 SNEGSKA come from the germline V gene (reference sequence). The CDR3 protein is CSASATSGRPLRL.

The CDR3: CAWSLILAAYNEQFF. Written as DNA, the CDR3 is TGTGCCTGGAGTCTAATACTAGCGGCCTACAATGAGCAGTTCTTC. The chain combines TRBV30 with TRBJ2-1; 8 nucleotides match TRBD2. V gave up 2 bases and J gave up 2 bases; unmatched junction bases: 5. CDR1 GTSNPN and CDR2 SVGIG come from the germline V gene (reference sequence). This CDR3 has 15 residues.

The chain carries TRBV6-1 and TRBJ1-5, with D hard to call. The germline gives CDR1 MNHNS, CDR2 SASEGT. Trimming took 2 bases from V and 4 from J, leaving 9 bases between them. The CDR3 runs 14 residues. CDR3 nucleotides: TGTGCCAGCAGTGAAACAGTAGTAAATCAGCCCCAGCATTTT. Encoded protein: CASSETVVNQPQHF.

The CDR3 bases are TGTGCCAGCAGAAGAGGGGGCCAGTATTCACCCCTCCACTTT. Residues: CASRRGGQYSPLHF. V is TRBV6-5 and J is TRBJ1-6; 7 bases line up with TRBD1. Germline trimming cut 6 bases from V and 8 bases from J; bases unmatched to any gene: 7. This CDR3 is built from 14 residues. From germline, CDR1 is MNHEY and CDR2 SVGAGI.

The V call is TRBV5-6, the J call TRBJ2-1; the match to TRBD2 covers 11 bases. CDR1 and CDR2 from the germline V gene are SGHDT and YYEEEE. This CDR3 region has 16 residues. The ends lost 0 bases at V and 7 bases at J; junction bases unmatched: 6. The CDR3 bases are TGTGCCAGCAGCTTGGGCGGGACTAGCGGTTATAATGAGCAGTTCTTC. Its protein is CASSLGGTSGYNEQFF.

The chain couples TRBV6-5 to TRBJ1-5; D is perhaps TRBD1 (5 bases). Between the trimmed V and J ends, which lost 2 bases and 5 bases, there was a span of 7 bases. The CDR3 length is 13 residues. Germline CDR1 reads MNHEY; CDR2 reads SVGAGI. CDR3: CASSYRGDQPQHF. CDR3 nucleotides: TGTGCCAGCAGTTACCGGGGGGATCAGCCCCAGCATTTT.

The J gene is TRBJ2-3, the V gene TRBV30; D remains unclear. The CDR3 consists of 12 residues. The V gene lost 2 bases and the J gene lost 0 bases, with 3 bases spanning the gap. Per germline, CDR1 GTSNPN and CDR2 SVGIG (reference sequence). CDR3 in DNA: TGTGCCTGGAGTCCGAGCACAGATACGCAGTATTTT. Protein sequence: CAWSPSTDTQYF.

This chain uses TRBV4-2 with TRBJ1-2; D remains unclear. V was pared by 5 bases and J by 4 bases, with 17 bases between. This CDR3 comprises 15 residues. Per germline, CDR1 LGHNA and CDR2 YNFKEQ. The CDR3 coding sequence is TGTGCCAGCAGCGTTTCCCTCGACAAGTCCTATGGCTACACCTTC. It specifies CASSVSLDKSYGYTF.

The chain recombines TRBV28 with TRBJ2-3; no clear D. Germline CDR1 MDHEN, CDR2 SYDVKM. This CDR3 contains 12 residues. Trimming left V 4 bases short and J 5 bases short, with 7 bases between. The CDR3: CASSSLLDTQYF. In DNA form, the CDR3 reads TGTGCCAGCAGTTCCCTACTAGATACGCAGTATTTT.

The CDR3 DNA is TGTGCCAGCTCACCACTGACACAGTCCTACAATGAGCAGTTCTTC. It codes for CASSPLTQSYNEQFF. The chain combines TRBV18 with TRBJ2-1, with unresolved D. The germline CDR1 and CDR2 sequences are KGHSH and LQKENI. The V end was cut by 1 base, the J end by 1 base, with 8 bases between. This CDR3 has 15 amino acids.

V is TRBV6-5 and J is TRBJ1-1; D is unresolved. The germline V and J ends were trimmed by 5 bases and 4 bases, with 14 bases remaining between them. Germline-derived CDR1 and CDR2 are MNHEY and SVGAGI. CDR3 length equals 14 residues. CDR3 bases: TGTGCCAGCAGTCCCTTCGGACGGGGCACTGAAGCTTTCTTT. Translated, it gives CASSPFGRGTEAFF.

The rearrangement joins TRBV4-2 to TRBJ2-3; D might be TRBD2 (5 bases). The V gene's germline CDR1 is LGHNA and CDR2 YNFKEQ. V dropped 0 bases and J dropped 5 bases, with 15 bases sitting between them. The CDR3 is 16 amino acids. The CDR3 sequence is CASSQDMGTGRDTQYF. CDR3 nucleotide sequence: TGTGCCAGCAGCCAAGATATGGGCACGGGGAGAGATACGCAGTATTTT.

The chain recombines TRBV28 with TRBJ1-2; weak D call: TRBD1 (5 bases). Trimming took off 2 bases at V and 7 bases at J, with 14 bases between the two ends. The CDR3 has 14 residues. Per germline, CDR1 MDHEN and CDR2 SYDVKM. The chain's CDR3 is CASSLSQGYSGYTF. CDR3 bases: TGTGCCAGCAGTTTAAGTCAGGGATATTCTGGCTACACCTTC.

The CDR3 nucleotides read TGCGCCAGCAGCCAAGAACTTTCGGGCGGGGGCGACGAGCAGTACTTC. The encoded protein is CASSQELSGGGDEQYF. The chain recombines TRBV4-1 with TRBJ2-7; D perhaps matches TRBD2 (7 bases). Germline CDR1 MGHRA, CDR2 YSYEKL. The CDR3 is 16 residues long. Trimming took off 0 bases at V and 5 bases at J, with 17 bases between the two ends.